Following are 9 T cell receptor beta chains from one sample sequenced in a study of blood T cell repertoires in COVID-19. The repertoire was sequenced with immunoSEQ multiplex PCR; TCRdb's copy has only in-frame clones and lacks some. This table has 30,000 to 50,000 clones, over 80% appearing once. Sequences were obtained from peripheral blood. Source of these receptors: a man aged 45-65 years with active or convalescent COVID-19.

This clone was seen only once. The CDR3 spells CASYSRGADTQYF. DNA for the CDR3: TGTGCCAGCTACTCCAGGGGTGCAGATACGCAGTATTTT. The chain links TRBV5-4 to TRBJ2-3; D possibly corresponds to TRBD1 (6 bases). CDR1 and CDR2 from the germline V gene are SGHNT and YYREEE (reference sequence). Trimming took 7 bases from V and 4 from J, leaving 13 bases between them. The CDR3 length is 13 residues.

V gene TRBV19 combines with J gene TRBJ1-2; D perhaps matches TRBD1 (6 bases). Germline CDR1 reads LNHDA; CDR2 reads SQIVND (reference sequence). Trimming removed 4 bases from V and 1 base from J, with 13 bases in between. The CDR3 totals 15 residues. CDR3 DNA: TGTGCCAGTAGTACCCGGGACACCTATAACTATGGCTACACCTTC. Protein product: CASSTRDTYNYGYTF.

The chain uses TRBV5-4 and TRBJ2-2; 9 bases are shared with TRBD1. J lost 7 bases, V lost 2 bases, and 3 bases had no gene match. The germline V gene has CDR1 SGHNT and CDR2 YYREEE (reference sequence). The CDR3 runs to 14 residues. The CDR3 coding sequence is TGTGCCAGCAGCTTACAGGGGGCAGGCGGGGAGCTGTTTTTT. Residues: CASSLQGAGGELFF.

The chain combines TRBV5-1 with TRBJ2-3; 7 bases align to TRBD2. Germline V gene sequence: CDR1 SGHRS, CDR2 YFSETQ. Trimming cost V 5 bases and J 8 bases; bases outside gene matches: 14. The CDR3 is 15 residues long. CDR3 residues: CASRGGLQLPGTQYF. In DNA, the CDR3 is TGCGCCAGCAGGGGGGGGTTGCAGCTCCCAGGTACGCAGTATTTT.

CDR3 nucleotides: TGTGCCAGCAGCTACAGTAATCAAGAGCCCCAGCATTTT. It translates to CASSYSNQEPQHF. This sequence joins TRBV3-1 (or the pseudogene TRBV3-2) and TRBJ1-5; D unresolved. V was clipped by 5 bases and J by 8 bases, with 13 bases between them. The CDR3 loop spans 13 amino acids. Germline loops: CDR1 LGHDT, CDR2 YNNKEL (reference sequence).

The CDR3 nucleotides read TGTGCCAGCAGCCCGATGGACAGTCCACCCCTCCACTTT. Its translation is CASSPMDSPPLHF. The rearrangement links TRBV9 to TRBJ1-6; maybe TRBD1 (6 bases). Between the trimmed V and J ends, which lost 4 bases and 11 bases, there was a span of 13 bases. The CDR3 is 13 amino acids. Germline CDR1 reads SGDLS; CDR2 reads YYNGEE. The whole variable domain, filled in from reference TRBV9 and TRBJ1-6, reads DSGVTQTPKHLITATGQRVTLRCSPRSGDLSVYWYQQSLDQGLQFLIQYYNGEERAKGNILERFSAQQFPDLHSELNLSSLELGDSALYFCASSPMDSPPLHFGNGTRLTVT.

The rearrangement uses TRBV3-1 (or the pseudogene TRBV3-2) and TRBJ2-7, with D hard to call. Between the trimmed V and J ends, which lost 3 bases and 6 bases, there was a span of 12 bases. In germline, CDR1 is LGHDT, CDR2 YNNKEL (reference sequence). The CDR3 is 13 amino acids. The CDR3 reads CASSHVRSGEQYF. CDR3 in DNA: TGTGCCAGCAGCCACGTCCGGTCGGGCGAGCAGTACTTC.

The rearrangement links TRBV18 to TRBJ2-1; possible D gene TRBD2, 5 bases. The CDR3 totals 15 residues. The V gene's germline CDR1 is KGHSH and CDR2 LQKENI. The ends were cut back, 2 bases at V and 2 bases at J, with 10 bases in the middle. The CDR3 region is CASSPVASPYNEQFF. CDR3 DNA sequence: TGTGCCAGCTCACCAGTGGCTAGCCCCTACAATGAGCAGTTCTTC.

This clone turned up a few times. The chain joins TRBV3-1 (or the pseudogene TRBV3-2) to TRBJ1-6; maybe TRBD1 (6 bases). V was cut by 2 bases and J by 8 bases, with 13 bases left in between. The CDR3 length is 15 residues. CDR1 is LGHDT and CDR2 is YNNKEL in the germline V gene (reference sequence). The CDR3 nucleotides are TGTGCCAGCAGCCAAAGGGGGTCGGCCGATTCACCCCTCCACTTT. Translation gives CASSQRGSADSPLHF.